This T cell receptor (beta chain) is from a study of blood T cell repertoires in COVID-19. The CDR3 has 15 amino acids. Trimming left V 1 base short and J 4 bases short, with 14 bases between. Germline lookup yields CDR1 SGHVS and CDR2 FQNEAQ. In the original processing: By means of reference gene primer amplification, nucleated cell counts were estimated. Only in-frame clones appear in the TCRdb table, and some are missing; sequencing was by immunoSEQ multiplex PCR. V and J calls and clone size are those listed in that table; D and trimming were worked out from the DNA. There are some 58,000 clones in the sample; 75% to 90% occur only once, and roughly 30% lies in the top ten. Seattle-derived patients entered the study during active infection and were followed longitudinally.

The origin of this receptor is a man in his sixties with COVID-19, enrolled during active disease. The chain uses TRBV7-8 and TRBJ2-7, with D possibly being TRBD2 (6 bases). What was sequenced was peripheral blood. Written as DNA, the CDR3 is TGTGCCAGCAGCTTAGGCAGGGTGGAGGGTTACGAGCAGTACTTC. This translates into CASSLGRVEGYEQYF.